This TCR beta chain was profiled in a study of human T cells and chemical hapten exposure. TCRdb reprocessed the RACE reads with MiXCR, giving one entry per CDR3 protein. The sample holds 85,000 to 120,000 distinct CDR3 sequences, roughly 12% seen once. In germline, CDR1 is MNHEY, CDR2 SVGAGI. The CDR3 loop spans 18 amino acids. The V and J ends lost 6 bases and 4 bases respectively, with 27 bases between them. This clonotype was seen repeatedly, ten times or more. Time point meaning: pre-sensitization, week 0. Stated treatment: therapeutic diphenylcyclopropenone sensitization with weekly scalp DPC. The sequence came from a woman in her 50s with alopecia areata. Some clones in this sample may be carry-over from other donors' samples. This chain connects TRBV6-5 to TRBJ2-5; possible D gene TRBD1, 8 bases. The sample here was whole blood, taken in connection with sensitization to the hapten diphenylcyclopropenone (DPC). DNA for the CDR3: TGTGCCAGCAGACGCACCCGCCGGACAGGGCCTAGCGGAGAGACCCAGTACTTC. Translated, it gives CASRRTRRTGPSGETQYF.